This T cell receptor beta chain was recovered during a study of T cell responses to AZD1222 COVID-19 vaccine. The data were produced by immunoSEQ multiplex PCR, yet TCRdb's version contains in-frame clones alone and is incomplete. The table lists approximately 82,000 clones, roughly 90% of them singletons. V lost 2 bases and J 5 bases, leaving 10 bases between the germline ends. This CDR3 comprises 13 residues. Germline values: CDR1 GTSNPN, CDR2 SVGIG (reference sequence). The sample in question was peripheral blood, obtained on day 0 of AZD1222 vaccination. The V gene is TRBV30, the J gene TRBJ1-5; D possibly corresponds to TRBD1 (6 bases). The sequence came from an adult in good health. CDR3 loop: CAWSMDSYQPQHF. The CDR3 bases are TGTGCCTGGAGTATGGACAGCTATCAGCCCCAGCATTTT.